This paragraph covers one T cell receptor beta chain sequence. V was pared by 0 bases and J by 4 bases, with 4 bases between. This CDR3 spans 12 amino acids. Germline assignment: CDR1 SGHNT and CDR2 YYREEE (reference sequence). The source of the sample is a study of blood T cell repertoires in COVID-19. The method was immunoSEQ multiplex PCR; TCRdb's version includes in-frame clones alone and lacks a portion of them. Of approximately 120,000 clones listed, 81% are singletons. The clonotype originates from a man aged 25 to 40 with COVID-19, enrolled during active disease. Specimen: peripheral blood. V usage is TRBV5-4 and J usage is TRBJ1-1; no clear D gene. The DNA of the CDR3 is TGTGCCAGCAGCTTGGTCGGCACTGAAGCTTTCTTT. Its translation: CASSLVGTEAFF.